The 15 T cell receptor beta chains below were found in one sample sequenced in a study of T cells in Graves' hyperthyroidism and ophthalmopathy. Amplification of TCR beta CDR3 regions used RNA as the template. TCR CDR3 underwent first-round RT-PCR with the HTBI primer set. TCRdb used MiXCR to reprocess the multiplex PCR reads, holding one entry per CDR3 protein. The repertoire includes 540,000 or so distinct CDR3 sequences, around 16% of them detected once, and less than 9.5% sits in the top ten. Specimen: blood. Receptors were obtained from a woman aged 25 to 39 with Graves' hyperthyroidism.

The table lists this clonotype with many counts. The chain couples TRBV18 to TRBJ1-3; no reliable D call. V shed 2 bases and J shed 4 bases, with 15 bases lying between them. The germline CDR1 and CDR2 sequences are KGHSH and LQKENI. This CDR3 contains 16 residues. This CDR3 reads CASSPVESGAGNTIYF. DNA for the CDR3: TGTGCCAGCTCACCAGTCGAGTCGGGAGCCGGAAACACCATATATTTT.

This chain links TRBV7-9 with TRBJ1-4, with a possible D match to TRBD1 (5 bases). Per the germline V gene, CDR1 is SEHNR and CDR2 is FQNEAQ (reference sequence). This CDR3 contains 19 residues. V lost 4 bases and J lost 0, with 21 bases in between. The DNA for the CDR3 is TGTGCCAGCAGCTCCTTGAGAAGGGGACCAGAAACAACTAATGAAAAACTGTTTTTT. Translated, it gives CASSSLRRGPETTNEKLFF. Combining the CDR3 with reference TRBV7-9 and TRBJ1-4 gives the whole variable domain DTGVSQNPRHKITKRGQNVTFRCDPISEHNRLYWYRQTLGQGPEFLTYFQNEAQLEKSRLLSDRFSAERPKGSFSTLEIQRTEQGDSAMYLCASSSLRRGPETTNEKLFFGSGTQLSVL.

This clonotype came up many times. The rearrangement joins TRBV20-1 to TRBJ2-3; no reliable D call. Trimming took off 3 bases at V and 6 bases at J, with 10 bases between the two ends. CDR1 DFQATT and CDR2 SNEGSKA come from the germline V gene (reference sequence). The CDR3 has 12 residues. The CDR3, as DNA: TGCAGTGCTAGTCCAGCGTCGGATACGCAGTATTTT. It specifies CSASPASDTQYF.

This chain joins TRBV28 and TRBJ1-1; D gene ambiguous. From germline, CDR1 is MDHEN and CDR2 SYDVKM. With 5 bases removed from V and 4 bases from J, the gap between germline ends came to 11 bases. This CDR3 has 13 amino acids. This chain's CDR3 is CASSPRLSTEAFF. CDR3 nucleotide sequence: TGTGCCAGCAGTCCCCGATTGTCCACTGAAGCTTTCTTT.

This chain joins TRBV29-1 and TRBJ2-7; TRBD2 matches at 7 bases. The CDR3 spans 13 residues. The V gene's germline CDR1 is SQVTM and CDR2 ANQGSEA. V was clipped by 4 bases and J by 2 bases; unmatched bases: 5. As DNA, the CDR3 is TGCAGCGTTGCGGTACTAGCGCCCTACGAGCAGTACTTC. The encoded protein is CSVAVLAPYEQYF.

Regarding this clonotype: One junction end does not reproduce the germline sequence, and a read error may be involved. The chain uses TRBV27 and TRBJ2-7; D remains ambiguous. In germline, CDR1 is MNHEY, CDR2 SMNVEV (reference sequence). CDR3 length: 15 amino acids. CDR3 region: CANSKRTGSSYEQYF. The CDR3 nucleotides are TGTGCCAACAGTAAACGGACGGGCAGCTCCTACGAGCAGTACTTC.

V gene TRBV4-1 combines with J gene TRBJ2-5; TRBD2 matches at 8 bases. CDR3 length: 15 residues. Germline V CDR1 and CDR2: MGHRA, YSYEKL. With 4 bases clipped from V and 4 bases from J, the junction kept 8 bases outside the gene matches. The CDR3, as DNA: TGCGCCAGCAGCCCCGGGAGCGGGAGATCAGAGACCCAGTACTTC. This translates into CASSPGSGRSETQYF.

This clonotype appeared many times. The chain has TRBV7-2 and TRBJ2-1; D is ambiguous. The CDR3 length is 12 residues. CDR1 is SGHTA and CDR2 is FQGNSA in the germline V gene. V was cut by 4 bases and J by 4 bases, with 5 bases left in between. The CDR3 reads CASSSTYNEQFF. The CDR3 region has the DNA TGTGCCAGCAGCTCCACTTACAATGAGCAGTTCTTC.

This clonotype was seen at least ten times. This chain uses TRBV3-1 with TRBJ1-1; 9 nucleotides agree with TRBD1. Losses at the gene ends were 3 bases for V and 8 bases for J; bases not matched to a gene: 13. The germline V gene encodes CDR1 LGHDT and CDR2 YNNKEL (reference sequence). CDR3 length: 16 amino acids. CDR3 protein: CASSQESTTGGFEAFF. In DNA, the CDR3 is TGTGCCAGCAGCCAGGAAAGTACGACAGGGGGGTTCGAAGCTTTCTTT.

This clonotype has only a few counts. The V call is TRBV5-1, the J call TRBJ2-1; D could derive from TRBD1 or TRBD2 (5 bases each). From germline, CDR1 is SGHRS and CDR2 YFSETQ. The V end was cut by 2 bases, the J end by 15 bases, with 18 bases between. This CDR3 contains 13 residues. The chain's CDR3 is CASSFDARDRGFF. The CDR3 DNA is TGCGCCAGCAGCTTTGACGCCCGGGACCGTGGGTTCTTC.

This clonotype was found many times. V usage is TRBV20-1 and J usage is TRBJ1-2, with D uncertain. V lost 0 bases and J 7 bases, leaving 15 bases between the germline ends. CDR1 and CDR2 (germline): DFQATT, SNEGSKA (reference sequence). The CDR3 consists of 14 residues. DNA of the CDR3: TGCAGTGCTAGAGATGAGGCGGGGTTGAGTGGCTACACCTTC. This sequence encodes CSARDEAGLSGYTF.

This clonotype was seen ten or more times. This rearrangement joins TRBV20-1 to TRBJ1-4; weak D call: TRBD1 (5 bases). Germline V gene sequence: CDR1 DFQATT, CDR2 SNEGSKA (reference sequence). V shed 4 bases and J shed 4 bases, with 16 bases lying between them. CDR3 length equals 15 residues. CDR3 sequence: CSAKRGTASNEKLFF. The CDR3 DNA reads TGCAGTGCTAAGAGAGGGACGGCTAGTAATGAAAAACTGTTTTTT.

This clonotype was found many times. The chain links TRBV20-1 to TRBJ2-3, with D tentatively TRBD2 (6 bases). Trimming took 7 bases from V and 2 from J, leaving 16 bases between them. The germline V gene has CDR1 DFQATT and CDR2 SNEGSKA (reference sequence). This CDR3 is 14 amino acids long. CDR3 amino acids: CSGRWGGNTDTQYF. CDR3 in DNA: TGCAGTGGCCGGTGGGGCGGGAACACAGATACGCAGTATTTT.

Ten or more counts support this clonotype. The chain uses TRBV5-1 and TRBJ1-1; D gene ambiguous. Trimming stripped 5 bases from V and 3 bases from J, with 14 bases between. This CDR3 contains 14 residues. Per the germline V gene, CDR1 is SGHRS and CDR2 is YFSETQ. The CDR3 loop is CASSSDPPDTEAFF. The CDR3 DNA reads TGCGCCAGCAGTTCGGACCCTCCGGACACTGAAGCTTTCTTT.

This clonotype was picked up a small number of times. The genes are TRBV24-1 and TRBJ2-1; 7 positions agree with TRBD2. The V segment lost 2 bases and the J segment 15 bases; nucleotides outside the gene matches: 9. Germline V lookup: CDR1 KGHDR, CDR2 SFDVKD. This CDR3 is built from 13 residues. The CDR3 bases are TGTGCCACCAGTGATTCCAGCGGGATTATTATGTTCTTC. It yields the protein CATSDSSGIIMFF.